A single sample is the source of the 2 T cell receptor beta chains below, sequenced in a study of regulatory T cells in long-lasting Graves disease. Arm-PCR with iRepertoire HTBI primers amplified the CDR3 regions for these TCR beta libraries. TCRdb reprocessed the multiplex PCR reads via MiXCR and lists one record per CDR3 protein. The profile shows approximately 300,000 distinct CDR3 sequences, over 15% of them singletons. This sample's time point: newly diagnosed GD, antithyroid drugs for less than 3 months. PBMCs were the source of the RNA used for TCR sequencing. The sequencing used peripheral blood mononuclear cells (PBMCs), collected at new diagnosis, from a patient treated with antithyroid drugs. The receptor set was obtained from a female donor with Graves disease.

This clonotype was seen repeatedly, ten times or more. This rearrangement joins TRBV12-3 or TRBV12-4 to TRBJ2-5, with TRBD1 as a possible D gene (6 bases). CDR3 length equals 14 residues. V dropped 3 bases and J dropped 2 bases, with 10 bases sitting between them. CDR3 in DNA: TGTGCCAGCAGTTTGCAGGACAGTCAAGAGACCCAGTACTTC. Translating gives CASSLQDSQETQYF.

The chain has TRBV10-2 and TRBJ2-7, with D possibly being TRBD1 (6 bases). The CDR3 totals 13 residues. Germline V gene data show CDR1 as WSHSY and CDR2 as SAAADI. Trimming pared 3 bases from V and 7 bases from J, leaving 13 bases between. The CDR3 is CASSESTQGEQYF. The CDR3 region has the DNA TGCGCCAGCAGTGAATCCACCCAGGGGGAGCAGTACTTC.